The 20 T cell receptor beta chains given below trace back to one sample, sequenced in a study of blood T cell repertoires in COVID-19. Method: immunoSEQ multiplex PCR; TCRdb's copy keeps in-frame clones and lacks some. The sample includes around 150,000 clones, around 73% of them seen just once. Sequences were obtained from peripheral blood. These receptors were taken from a woman in her 50s with active or convalescent COVID-19.

V gene TRBV5-1 combines with J gene TRBJ2-3; TRBD2 agrees at 8 bases. This CDR3 spans 16 amino acids. After removal of 4 bases from V and 6 bases from J, the junction contained 13 bases not matched to a gene. Germline lookup yields CDR1 SGHRS and CDR2 YFSETQ. The CDR3 protein is CASSIGTSGSRDTQYF. Written as DNA, the CDR3 is TGCGCCAGCAGCATCGGGACGAGCGGGAGTAGGGATACGCAGTATTTT.

The J gene is TRBJ2-2, the V gene TRBV7-3; D unresolved. Trimming cost V 0 bases and J 4 bases, with 9 bases left between them. CDR3 length equals 15 residues. CDR1 and CDR2 from the germline V gene are SGHTA and FQGTGA. The CDR3 nucleotides read TGTGCCAGCAGCTTAACGTTACAGAGCACCGGGGAGCTGTTTTTT. Translated: CASSLTLQSTGELFF. The entire variable domain, with the rest obtained from reference TRBV7-3 and TRBJ2-2, is as follows: GAGVSQTPSNKVTEKGKYVELRCDPISGHTALYWYRQSLGQGPEFLIYFQGTGAADDSGLPNDRFFAVRPEGSVSTLKIQRTERGDSAVYLCASSLTLQSTGELFFGEGSRLTVL.

The chain combines TRBV25-1 with TRBJ2-3; D might be TRBD1 (5 bases). CDR3 length: 15 residues. The germline CDR1 and CDR2 sequences are MGHDK and SYGVNS. Trimming took 3 bases from V and 6 from J, leaving 16 bases between them. DNA for the CDR3: TGTGCCAGCAGTGACCAGGGTATCGTAACGGATACGCAGTATTTT. Translation gives CASSDQGIVTDTQYF.

This clone appeared a few times. The chain uses TRBV5-5 and TRBJ1-3, with D possibly matching TRBD1 (6 bases). CDR3 length: 15 amino acids. CDR1 and CDR2 from the germline V gene are SGHKS and YYEKEE (reference sequence). Trimming shortened V by 3 bases and J by 6 bases, and 16 bases separated the two germline ends. The CDR3 nucleotides are TGTGCCAGCAGCTCCCCGCCGCAGGGGCAAAACACCATATATTTT. Its translation: CASSSPPQGQNTIYF. Filled out from reference TRBV5-5 and TRBJ1-3, the complete variable domain reads DAGVTQSPTHLIKTRGQQVTLRCSPISGHKSVSWYQQVLGQGPQFIFQYYEKEERGRGNFPDRFSARQFPNYSSELNVNALLLGDSALYLCASSSPPQGQNTIYFGEGSWLTVV.

V gene TRBV19 combines with J gene TRBJ2-2; 7 bases align to TRBD1. There are 15 residues in the CDR3. Germline-derived CDR1 and CDR2 are LNHDA and SQIVND (reference sequence). Trimming removed 6 bases from V and 0 bases from J; junction bases left unmatched: 4. In nucleotides, the CDR3 is TGTGCCAGTAGGGGACAGTCGACGAACACCGGGGAGCTGTTTTTT. Translating it yields CASRGQSTNTGELFF. Full variable domain (rest looked up from reference TRBV19 and TRBJ2-2): DGGITQSPKYLFRKEGQNVTLSCEQNLNHDAMYWYRQDPGQGLRLIYYSQIVNDFQKGDIAEGYSVSREKKESFPLTVTSAQKNPTAFYLCASRGQSTNTGELFFGEGSRLTVL.

The V gene is TRBV6-6, the J gene TRBJ1-5, with 11 bases aligning to TRBD1. The junction had 13 bases not matched to a gene; V was cut back by 5 bases and J by 4 bases. Germline CDR1 MNHNY, CDR2 SVGAGI (reference sequence). CDR3 size: 18 residues. CDR3 sequence: CASSPFGQGASKNQPQHF. The CDR3 region has the DNA TGTGCCAGCAGTCCCTTCGGACAGGGGGCAAGTAAAAATCAGCCCCAGCATTTT.

V gene TRBV19 combines with J gene TRBJ2-3, with a weak D call TRBD2 (6 bases). CDR1 is LNHDA, CDR2 SQIVND, per germline (reference sequence). The CDR3 has 12 residues. V was clipped by 7 bases and J by 6 bases, with 11 bases between them. The CDR3 region is CASTGGGDTQYF. The CDR3 DNA reads as TGTGCCAGTACAGGTGGAGGGGATACGCAGTATTTT.

Remarks on this clone: Other nucleotide sequences from this sample produce the same CDR3. The V gene is TRBV3-1 (or the pseudogene TRBV3-2), the J gene TRBJ2-5; D gene ambiguous. Germline V gene data show CDR1 as LGHDT and CDR2 as YNNKEL (reference sequence). The CDR3 totals 12 residues. V was shortened by 0 bases and J by 4 bases, with 3 bases between the two germline ends. The chain's CDR3 is CASSQDRETQYF. DNA of the CDR3: TGTGCCAGCAGCCAAGATCGAGAGACCCAGTACTTC.

This clone was seen a handful of times. This chain uses TRBV14 with TRBJ2-7; TRBD1 is a possible D gene (5 bases). Germline CDR1 reads SGHDN; CDR2 reads FVKESK. This CDR3 contains 14 residues. V lost 0 bases and J lost 8, with 14 bases in between. The CDR3 loop reads CASSQDLVDTKQYF. In DNA form, the CDR3 reads TGTGCCAGCAGCCAAGATCTCGTGGACACTAAGCAGTACTTC.

The V and J genes are TRBV19 and TRBJ2-5; D may be TRBD2 (5 bases). Germline V gene data show CDR1 as LNHDA and CDR2 as SQIVND (reference sequence). The V gene lost 1 base and the J gene lost 5 bases, with 17 bases spanning the gap. The CDR3 contains 16 residues. The CDR3 protein is CASSIGGLKGVETQYF. CDR3 in DNA: TGTGCCAGTAGTATAGGCGGCTTAAAGGGAGTGGAGACCCAGTACTTC. The whole variable domain, remainder taken from reference TRBV19 and TRBJ2-5, is DGGITQSPKYLFRKEGQNVTLSCEQNLNHDAMYWYRQDPGQGLRLIYYSQIVNDFQKGDIAEGYSVSREKKESFPLTVTSAQKNPTAFYLCASSIGGLKGVETQYFGPGTRLLVL.

DNA for the CDR3: TGTGCCAGCACCAACTCCGGGAGCACTGAAGCTTTCTTT. This sequence encodes CASTNSGSTEAFF. The gene calls are TRBV28 and TRBJ1-1; D unresolved. Germline V gives CDR1 MDHEN, CDR2 SYDVKM. The V end was cut by 7 bases, the J end by 4 bases, with 13 bases between. The CDR3 has 13 amino acids. Based on the CDR3 plus reference TRBV28 and TRBJ1-1, the full variable domain is DVKVTQSSRYLVKRTGEKVFLECVQDMDHENMFWYRQDPGLGLRLIYFSYDVKMKEKGDIPEGYSVSREKKERFSLILESASTNQTSMYLCASTNSGSTEAFFGQGTRLTVV.

The J gene is TRBJ1-3, the V gene TRBV2, with D perhaps TRBD1 (6 bases). The CDR3 spans 14 residues. Trimming took 5 bases from V and 1 from J, leaving 9 bases between them. CDR1 is SNHLY, CDR2 FYNNEI, per germline. DNA for the CDR3: TGTGCCAGCAGTCCCGGACAGTCTGGAAACACCATATATTTT. Amino acid sequence: CASSPGQSGNTIYF.

The chain joins TRBV18 to TRBJ2-2; no firm D call. The CDR3 is 14 amino acids. V gave up 3 bases and J gave up 6 bases, with 11 bases separating them. Germline V gene lookup returns CDR1 KGHSH and CDR2 LQKENI. CDR3 sequence: CASSPPRRPGELFF. The CDR3 nucleotides read TGTGCCAGCTCACCCCCTAGGCGGCCCGGGGAGCTGTTTTTT.

The rearrangement joins TRBV5-1 to TRBJ2-5; 9 bases fit TRBD1. The germline V gene encodes CDR1 SGHRS and CDR2 YFSETQ. The CDR3 totals 14 residues. The V and J ends lost 0 bases and 3 bases, in that order; junction bases with no gene match: 0. The CDR3 DNA reads as TGCGCCAGCAGCTTGGGGACAGGGGAAGAGACCCAGTACTTC. It translates to CASSLGTGEETQYF.

The chain combines TRBV27 with TRBJ2-7, with TRBD2 identical over 7 bases. J lost 6 bases, V lost 4 bases, and 9 bases had no gene match. There are 14 residues in the CDR3. In germline, CDR1 is MNHEY, CDR2 SMNVEV (reference sequence). The CDR3, as DNA: TGTGCCAGCAGTTCCCGCGCAGGGAGGGGCGAGCAGTACTTC. It codes for CASSSRAGRGEQYF.

The rearrangement links TRBV4-3 to TRBJ2-7; a possible D gene is TRBD2 (6 bases). Looked up from germline, CDR1 is LGHNA and CDR2 is YSLEER. The CDR3 sequence is 14 residues long. V was cut by 4 bases and J by 1 base, with 11 bases left in between. DNA for the CDR3: TGCGCCAGCAGCCGCGGGACCGATTCCTACGAGCAGTACTTC. Its protein is CASSRGTDSYEQYF.

The rearrangement uses TRBV5-5 and TRBJ2-5; TRBD1 aligns across 8 bases. The junction had 9 bases not matched to a gene; V was cut back by 4 bases and J by 4 bases. Germline V gene sequence: CDR1 SGHKS, CDR2 YYEKEE (reference sequence). CDR3 length: 15 residues. CDR3 bases: TGTGCCAGCAGCAAAAAACAGGGGGATGGAGAGACCCAGTACTTC. Translating it yields CASSKKQGDGETQYF.

The chain recombines TRBV7-2 with TRBJ1-1; TRBD1 agrees at 7 bases. The junction had 2 bases not matched to a gene; V was cut back by 4 bases and J by 3 bases. The CDR3 is made up of 13 amino acids. Germline V lookup: CDR1 SGHTA, CDR2 FQGNSA. The CDR3 reads CASSSQGDTEAFF. The DNA of the CDR3 is TGTGCCAGCAGCTCGCAGGGGGACACTGAAGCTTTCTTT.

The V gene is TRBV19, the J gene TRBJ2-1; TRBD1 is a possible D gene (6 bases). Germline CDR1 LNHDA, CDR2 SQIVND (reference sequence). The CDR3 is 12 residues long. Trimming shortened V by 11 bases and J by 5 bases, and 13 bases separated the two germline ends. CDR3 in amino acids: CASKTGNNEQFF. The CDR3, as DNA: TGTGCCTCAAAGACAGGCAACAATGAGCAGTTCTTC.

CDR3 nucleotide sequence: TGTGCCAGCAGCCAAGAACAGCGGGAGGGCCGAGCATCCCATGAGCAGTTCTTC. Protein: CASSQEQREGRASHEQFF. This chain uses TRBV4-2 with TRBJ2-1; TRBD2 aligns across 10 bases. Germline V lookup: CDR1 LGHNA, CDR2 YNFKEQ. V lost 0 bases and J lost 8; bases outside the gene matches: 13. CDR3 length: 18 residues.